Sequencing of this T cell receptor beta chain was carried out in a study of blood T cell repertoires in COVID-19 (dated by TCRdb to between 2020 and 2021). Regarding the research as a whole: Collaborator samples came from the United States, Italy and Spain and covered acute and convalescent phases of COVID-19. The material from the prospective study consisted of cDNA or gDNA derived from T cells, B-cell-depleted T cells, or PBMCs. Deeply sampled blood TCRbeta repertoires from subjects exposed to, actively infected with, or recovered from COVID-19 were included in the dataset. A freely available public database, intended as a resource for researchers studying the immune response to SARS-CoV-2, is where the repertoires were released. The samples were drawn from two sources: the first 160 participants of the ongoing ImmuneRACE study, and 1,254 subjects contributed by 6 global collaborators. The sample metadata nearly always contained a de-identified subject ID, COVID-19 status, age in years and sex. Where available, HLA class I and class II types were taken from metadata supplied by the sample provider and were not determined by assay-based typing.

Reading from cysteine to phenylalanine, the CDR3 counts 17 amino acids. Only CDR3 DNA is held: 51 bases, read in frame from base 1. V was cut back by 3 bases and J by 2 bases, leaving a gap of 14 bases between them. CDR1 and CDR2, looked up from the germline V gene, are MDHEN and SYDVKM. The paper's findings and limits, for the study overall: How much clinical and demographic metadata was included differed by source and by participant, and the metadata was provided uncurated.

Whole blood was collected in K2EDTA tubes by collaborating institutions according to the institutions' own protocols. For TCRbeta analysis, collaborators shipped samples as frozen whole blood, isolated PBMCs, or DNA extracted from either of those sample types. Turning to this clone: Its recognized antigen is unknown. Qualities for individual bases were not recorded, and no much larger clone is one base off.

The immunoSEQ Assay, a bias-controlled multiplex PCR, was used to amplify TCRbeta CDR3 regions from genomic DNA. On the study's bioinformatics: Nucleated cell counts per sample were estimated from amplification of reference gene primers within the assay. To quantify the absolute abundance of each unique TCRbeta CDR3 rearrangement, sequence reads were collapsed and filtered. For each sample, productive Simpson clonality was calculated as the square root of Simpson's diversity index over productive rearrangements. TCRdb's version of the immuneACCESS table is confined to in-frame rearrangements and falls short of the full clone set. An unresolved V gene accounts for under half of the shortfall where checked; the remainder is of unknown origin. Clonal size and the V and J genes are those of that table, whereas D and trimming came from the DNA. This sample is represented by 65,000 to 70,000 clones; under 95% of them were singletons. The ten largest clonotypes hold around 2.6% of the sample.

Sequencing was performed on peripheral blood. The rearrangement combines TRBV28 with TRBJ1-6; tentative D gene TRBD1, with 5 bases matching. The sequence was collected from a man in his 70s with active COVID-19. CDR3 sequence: CASSFRSTGAYNSPLHF. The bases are TGTGCCAGCAGTTTTAGATCCACGGGGGCCTATAATTCACCCCTCCACTTT.